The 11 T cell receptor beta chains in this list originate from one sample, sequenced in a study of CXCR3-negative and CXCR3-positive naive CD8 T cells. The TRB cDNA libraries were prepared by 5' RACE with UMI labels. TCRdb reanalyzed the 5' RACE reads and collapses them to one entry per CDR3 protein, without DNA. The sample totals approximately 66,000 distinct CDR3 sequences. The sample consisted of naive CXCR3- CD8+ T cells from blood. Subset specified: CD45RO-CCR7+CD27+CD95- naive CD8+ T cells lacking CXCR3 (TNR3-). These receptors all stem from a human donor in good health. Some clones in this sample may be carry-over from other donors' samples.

This CDR3 is CSVEEGQGANTQYF. The V gene is TRBV29-1, the J gene TRBJ2-3; TCRdb lists TRBD1, though no DNA is available to test this call. Germline V gives CDR1 SQVTM, CDR2 ANQGSEA. The CDR3 covers 14 residues.

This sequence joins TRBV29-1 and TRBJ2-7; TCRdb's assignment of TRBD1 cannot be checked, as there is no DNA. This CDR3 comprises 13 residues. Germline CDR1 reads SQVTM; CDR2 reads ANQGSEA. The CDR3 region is CSVTGRNSYEQYF.

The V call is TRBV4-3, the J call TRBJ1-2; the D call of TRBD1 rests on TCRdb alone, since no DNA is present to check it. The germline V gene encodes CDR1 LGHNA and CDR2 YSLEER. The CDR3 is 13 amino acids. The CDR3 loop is CASSLQGSDGYTF.

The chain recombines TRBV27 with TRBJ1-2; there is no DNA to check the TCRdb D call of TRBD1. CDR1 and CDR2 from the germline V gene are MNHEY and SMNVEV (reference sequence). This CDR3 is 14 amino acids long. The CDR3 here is CASSLQGTNYGYTF.

The CDR3 region is CSVEDMALRGITEAFF. The rearrangement links TRBV29-1 to TRBJ1-1; TCRdb picks TRBD1, but there is no DNA to check that call. The CDR3 totals 16 residues. CDR1 and CDR2 (germline): SQVTM, ANQGSEA. The whole variable domain, filled in from reference TRBV29-1 and TRBJ1-1, reads SAVISQKPSRDICQRGTSLTIQCQVDSQVTMMFWYRQQPGQSLTLIATANQGSEATYESGFVIDKFPISRPNLTFSTLTVSNMSPEDSSIYLCSVEDMALRGITEAFFGQGTRLTVV.

CDR3 amino acids: CASSQTEVAGAHYNEQFF. The J gene is TRBJ2-1, the V gene TRBV6-2 or TRBV6-3; TCRdb returns TRBD1, unconfirmable since there is no DNA. This CDR3 spans 18 amino acids. Germline CDR1 MNHEY, CDR2 SVGEGT.

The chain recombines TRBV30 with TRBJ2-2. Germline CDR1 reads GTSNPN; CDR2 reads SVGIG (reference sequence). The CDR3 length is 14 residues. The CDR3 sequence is CAWSGVTNTGELFF. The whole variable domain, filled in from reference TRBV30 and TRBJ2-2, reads SQTIHQWPATLVQPVGSPLSLECTVEGTSNPNLYWYRQAAGRGLQLLFYSVGIGQISSEVPQNLSASRPQDRQFILSSKKLLLSDSGFYLCAWSGVTNTGELFFGEGSRLTVL.

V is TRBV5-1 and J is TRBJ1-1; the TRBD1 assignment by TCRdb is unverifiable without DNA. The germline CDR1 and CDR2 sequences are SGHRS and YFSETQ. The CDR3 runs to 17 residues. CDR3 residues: CASSSHGTSPGNTEAFF.

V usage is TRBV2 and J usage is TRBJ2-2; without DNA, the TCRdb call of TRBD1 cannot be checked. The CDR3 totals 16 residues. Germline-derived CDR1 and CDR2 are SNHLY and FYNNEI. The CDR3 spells CASTRGPIPVTGELFF.

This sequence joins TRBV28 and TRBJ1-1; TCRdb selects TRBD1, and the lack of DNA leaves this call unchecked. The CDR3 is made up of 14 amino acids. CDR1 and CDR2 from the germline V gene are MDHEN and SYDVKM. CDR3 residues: CASSLRQGGFEAFF.

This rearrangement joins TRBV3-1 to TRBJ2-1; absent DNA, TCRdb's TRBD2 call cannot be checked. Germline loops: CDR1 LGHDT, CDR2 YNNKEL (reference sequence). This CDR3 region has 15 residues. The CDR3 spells CASSQRRERNNEQFF.